This entry features one T cell receptor (beta chain) sequence. Original methodology: Amplification from reference gene primers served as the basis for estimated nucleated cell counts. The repertoire was sequenced with immunoSEQ multiplex PCR; TCRdb's copy has only in-frame clones and lacks some. D and trimming were read from the DNA, whereas the V and J calls and clone size are those reported in that table. Of 200,000 to 300,000 clones in the sample, approximately 85% are singletons; the top ten hold 4.5% to 5.5%. The record originates from a study of blood T cell repertoires in COVID-19. For the study at large: The United States, Italy and Spain provided the acute and convalescent COVID-19 samples.

The Seattle site enrolled patients during active infection and followed them longitudinally. Per germline, CDR1 LGHDT and CDR2 YNNKEL (reference sequence). The CDR3 covers 12 residues. Trimming removed 6 bases from V and 7 bases from J, with 9 bases in between. This chain joins TRBV3-1 (or the pseudogene TRBV3-2) and TRBJ2-2, with D possibly TRBD2 on 6 matching bases. Sequencing was carried out using peripheral blood. The source of this sequence is a man aged 50 to 60 with COVID-19, enrolled during active disease. As DNA, the CDR3 is TGTGCCAGCAGTTGGGAGGTCGGGGAGCTGTTTTTT. This sequence encodes CASSWEVGELFF.